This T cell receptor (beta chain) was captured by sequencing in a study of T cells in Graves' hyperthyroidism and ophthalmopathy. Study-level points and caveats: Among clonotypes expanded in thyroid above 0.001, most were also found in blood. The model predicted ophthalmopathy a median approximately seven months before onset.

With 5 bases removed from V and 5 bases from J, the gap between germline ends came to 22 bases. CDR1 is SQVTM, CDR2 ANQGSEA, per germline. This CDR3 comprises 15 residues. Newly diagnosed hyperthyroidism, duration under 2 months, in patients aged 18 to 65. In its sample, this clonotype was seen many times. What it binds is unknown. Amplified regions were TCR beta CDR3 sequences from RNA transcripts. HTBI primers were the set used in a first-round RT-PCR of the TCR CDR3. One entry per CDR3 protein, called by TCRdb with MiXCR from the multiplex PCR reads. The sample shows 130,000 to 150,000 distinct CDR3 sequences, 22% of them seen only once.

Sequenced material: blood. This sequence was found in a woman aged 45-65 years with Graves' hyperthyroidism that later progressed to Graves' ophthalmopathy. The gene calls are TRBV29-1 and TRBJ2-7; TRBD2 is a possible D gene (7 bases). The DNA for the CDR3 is TGCAGCGTTCTCGTTGGGGGCGGGAGTAACAACGAGCAGTACTTC. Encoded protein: CSVLVGGGSNNEQYF.